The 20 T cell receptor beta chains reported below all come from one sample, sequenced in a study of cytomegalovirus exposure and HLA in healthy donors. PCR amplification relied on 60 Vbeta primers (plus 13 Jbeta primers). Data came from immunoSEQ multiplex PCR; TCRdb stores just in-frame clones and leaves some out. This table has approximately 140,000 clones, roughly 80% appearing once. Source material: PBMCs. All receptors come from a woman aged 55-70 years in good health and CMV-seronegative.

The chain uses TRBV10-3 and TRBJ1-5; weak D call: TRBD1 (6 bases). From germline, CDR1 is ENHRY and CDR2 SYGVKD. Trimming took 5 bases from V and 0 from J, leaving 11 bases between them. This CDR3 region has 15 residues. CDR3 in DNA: TGTGCCATCAGTACTGGACAGAATAGCAATCAGCCCCAGCATTTT. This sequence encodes CAISTGQNSNQPQHF.

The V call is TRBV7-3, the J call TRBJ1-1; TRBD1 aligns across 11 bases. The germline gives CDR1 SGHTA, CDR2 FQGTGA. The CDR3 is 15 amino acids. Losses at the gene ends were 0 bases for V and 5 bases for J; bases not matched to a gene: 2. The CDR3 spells CASSLTGQGVTEAFF. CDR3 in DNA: TGTGCCAGCAGCTTAACGGGACAGGGGGTGACTGAAGCTTTCTTT.

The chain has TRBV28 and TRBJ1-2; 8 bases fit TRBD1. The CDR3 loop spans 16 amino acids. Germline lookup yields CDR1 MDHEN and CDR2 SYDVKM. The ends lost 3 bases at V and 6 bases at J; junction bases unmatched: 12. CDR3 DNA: TGTGCCAGCAGTTTGTCCTTACAGGGGGAGTACAATGGCTACACCTTC. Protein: CASSLSLQGEYNGYTF.

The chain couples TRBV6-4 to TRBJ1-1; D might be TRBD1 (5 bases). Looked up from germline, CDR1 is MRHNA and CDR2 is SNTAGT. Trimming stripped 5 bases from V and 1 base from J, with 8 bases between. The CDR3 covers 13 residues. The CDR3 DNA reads TGTGCCAGCAGTAAAACAGGGAACACTGAAGCTTTCTTT. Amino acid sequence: CASSKTGNTEAFF.

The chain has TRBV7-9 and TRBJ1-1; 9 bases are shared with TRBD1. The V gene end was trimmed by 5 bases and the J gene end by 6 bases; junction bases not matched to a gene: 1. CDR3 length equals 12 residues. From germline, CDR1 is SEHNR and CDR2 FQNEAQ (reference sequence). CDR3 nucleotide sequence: TGTGCCAGCAGCCGACAGGGGGCTGAAGCTTTCTTT. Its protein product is CASSRQGAEAFF.

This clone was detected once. The CDR3 loop is CASSVGLREGQETQYF. The CDR3 DNA is TGTGCCAGCAGCGTAGGCTTGCGGGAGGGGCAAGAGACCCAGTACTTC. The genes are TRBV9 and TRBJ2-5; 9 bases map to TRBD2. CDR1 SGDLS and CDR2 YYNGEE come from the germline V gene. The V segment lost 0 bases and the J segment 2 bases; nucleotides outside the gene matches: 5. The CDR3 contains 16 residues.

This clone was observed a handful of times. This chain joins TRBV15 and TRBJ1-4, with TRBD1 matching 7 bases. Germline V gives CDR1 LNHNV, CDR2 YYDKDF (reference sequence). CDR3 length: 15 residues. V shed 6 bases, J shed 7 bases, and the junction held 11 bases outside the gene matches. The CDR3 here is CATSYSTGAGEKLFF. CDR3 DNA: TGTGCCACCAGTTACTCCACAGGGGCTGGTGAAAAACTGTTTTTT.

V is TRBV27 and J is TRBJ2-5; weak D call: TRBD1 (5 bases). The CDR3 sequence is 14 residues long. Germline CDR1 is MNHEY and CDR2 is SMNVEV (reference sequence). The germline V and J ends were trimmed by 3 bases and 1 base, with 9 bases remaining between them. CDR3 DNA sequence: TGTGCCAGCAGTTTCCGCGACAGCCAAGAGACCCAGTACTTC. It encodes CASSFRDSQETQYF.

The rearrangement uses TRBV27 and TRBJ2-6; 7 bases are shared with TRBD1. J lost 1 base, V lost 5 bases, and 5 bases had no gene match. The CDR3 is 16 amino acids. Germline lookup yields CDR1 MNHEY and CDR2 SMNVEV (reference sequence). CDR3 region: CASSHGTVSGANVLTF. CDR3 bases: TGTGCCAGCAGTCATGGGACAGTATCTGGGGCCAACGTCCTGACTTTC.

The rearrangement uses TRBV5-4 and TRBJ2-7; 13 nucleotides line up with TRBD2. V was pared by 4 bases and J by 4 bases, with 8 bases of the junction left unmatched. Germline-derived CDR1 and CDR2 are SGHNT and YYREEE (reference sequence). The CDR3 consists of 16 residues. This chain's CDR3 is CASSPGTSGMVYEQYF. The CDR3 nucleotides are TGTGCCAGCAGCCCCGGGACTAGCGGGATGGTATACGAGCAGTACTTC.

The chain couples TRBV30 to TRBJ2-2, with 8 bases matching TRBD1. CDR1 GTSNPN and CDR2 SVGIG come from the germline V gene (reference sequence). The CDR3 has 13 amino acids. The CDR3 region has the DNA TGTGCTTACCGAAGGACAGGGCCCGGGGAGCTGTTTTTT. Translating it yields CAYRRTGPGELFF.

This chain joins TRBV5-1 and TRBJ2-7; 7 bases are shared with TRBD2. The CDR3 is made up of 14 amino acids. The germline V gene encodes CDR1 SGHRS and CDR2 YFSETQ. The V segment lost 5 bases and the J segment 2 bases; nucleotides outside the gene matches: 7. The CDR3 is CASSSAGVAYEQYF. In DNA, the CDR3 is TGCGCCAGCAGTTCCGCGGGGGTTGCCTACGAGCAGTACTTC.

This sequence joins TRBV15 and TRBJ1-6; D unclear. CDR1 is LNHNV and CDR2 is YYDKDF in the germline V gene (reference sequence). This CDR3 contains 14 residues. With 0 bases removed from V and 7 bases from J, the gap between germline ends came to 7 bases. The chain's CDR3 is CATSRDSQNSPLHF. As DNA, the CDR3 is TGTGCCACCAGCAGAGACAGTCAGAATTCACCCCTCCACTTT.

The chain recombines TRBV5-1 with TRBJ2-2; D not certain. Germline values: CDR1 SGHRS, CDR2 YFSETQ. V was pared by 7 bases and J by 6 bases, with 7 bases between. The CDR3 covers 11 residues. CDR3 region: CASFESGELFF. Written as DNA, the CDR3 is TGCGCCAGCTTCGAGTCCGGGGAGCTGTTTTTT. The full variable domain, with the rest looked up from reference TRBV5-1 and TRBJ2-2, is KAGVTQTPRYLIKTRGQQVTLSCSPISGHRSVSWYQQTPGQGLQFLFEYFSETQRNKGNFPGRFSGRQFSNSRSEMNVSTLELGDSALYLCASFESGELFFGEGSRLTVL.

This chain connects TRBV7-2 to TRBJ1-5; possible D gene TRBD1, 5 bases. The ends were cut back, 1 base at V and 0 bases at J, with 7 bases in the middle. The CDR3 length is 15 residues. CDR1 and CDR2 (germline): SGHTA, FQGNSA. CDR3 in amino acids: CASSLEGLSNQPQHF. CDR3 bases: TGTGCCAGCAGCTTAGAGGGGCTTAGCAATCAGCCCCAGCATTTT.

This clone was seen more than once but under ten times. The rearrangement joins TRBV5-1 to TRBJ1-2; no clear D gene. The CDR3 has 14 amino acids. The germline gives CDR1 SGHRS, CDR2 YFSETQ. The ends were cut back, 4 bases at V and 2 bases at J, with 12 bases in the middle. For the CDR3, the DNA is TGCGCCAGCAGCCCCAGGACGGGGAACTATGGCTACACCTTC. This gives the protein CASSPRTGNYGYTF.

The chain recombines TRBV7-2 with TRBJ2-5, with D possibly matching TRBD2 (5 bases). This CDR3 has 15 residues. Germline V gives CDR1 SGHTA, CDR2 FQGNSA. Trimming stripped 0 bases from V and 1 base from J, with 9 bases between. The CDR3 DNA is TGTGCCAGCAGCTTAGCGAGGACTCTCCAAGAGACCCAGTACTTC. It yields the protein CASSLARTLQETQYF.

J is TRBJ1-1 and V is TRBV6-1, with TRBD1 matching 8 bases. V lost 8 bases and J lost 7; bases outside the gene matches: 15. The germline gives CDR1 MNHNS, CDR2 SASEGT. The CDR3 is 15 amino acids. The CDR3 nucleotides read TGTGCCAGCTTCCCTGGGGCAGGGGGCTTTGGTGAAGCTTTCTTT. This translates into CASFPGAGGFGEAFF.

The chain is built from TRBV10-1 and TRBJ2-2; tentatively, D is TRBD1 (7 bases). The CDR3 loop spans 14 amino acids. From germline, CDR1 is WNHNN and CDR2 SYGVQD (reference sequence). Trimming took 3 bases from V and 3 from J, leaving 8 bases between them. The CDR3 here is CASSDRGDTGELFF. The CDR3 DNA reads TGCGCCAGCAGTGACAGGGGGGACACCGGGGAGCTGTTTTTT.

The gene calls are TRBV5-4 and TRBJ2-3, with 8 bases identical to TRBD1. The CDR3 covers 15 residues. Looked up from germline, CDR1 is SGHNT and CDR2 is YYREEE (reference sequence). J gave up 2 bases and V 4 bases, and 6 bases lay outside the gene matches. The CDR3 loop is CASSKRTGNTDTQYF. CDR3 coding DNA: TGTGCCAGCAGCAAAAGGACAGGGAACACAGATACGCAGTATTTT.